This T cell receptor (beta chain) was sequenced for a study of blood T cells in healthy people across ages. Trimming stripped 4 bases from V and 3 bases from J, with 10 bases between. The germline V gene encodes CDR1 MNHNY and CDR2 SVGAGI (reference sequence). The CDR3 extends over 15 amino acids. With a J-beta primer mix and a sample-barcoded 5' primer, a second PCR ran about 7 to 12 cycles. From the 5' RACE reads, TCRdb called clonotypes with MiXCR, one entry per CDR3 protein. The table lists 1.5 million to 2 million distinct CDR3 sequences, 28% of them singletons. This clonotype was picked up many times.

Specimen: blood. The chain is built from TRBV6-6 and TRBJ2-6; a possible D gene is TRBD1 (5 bases). The receptor was derived from a woman in her 30s in good health. The CDR3 loop reads CASSSAGLGANVLTF. Here the CDR3 DNA reads TGTGCCAGCAGTTCCGCAGGGCTTGGGGCCAACGTCCTGACTTTC.